This T cell receptor (beta chain) emerged from a study of blood T cell repertoires in COVID-19. In the study overall: Whether acute or convalescent, the COVID-19 samples came from the United States, Italy and Spain. In each case, the material was cDNA or gDNA derived from T cells, B-cell-depleted T cells, or PBMCs.

In the authors' methods: Estimated nucleated cell counts came from reference gene primer amplification. Measured with immunoSEQ multiplex PCR; TCRdb has only the in-frame clones, and not every one. The D gene and trimming were derived from the DNA, and the V and J assignments and clone size from that table. The repertoire has about 210,000 clones, around nine tenths of them found once; the top ten carry about 1.6%. The CDR3 totals 16 residues. V was pared by 4 bases and J by 1 base, with 14 bases between. Germline values: CDR1 SEHNR, CDR2 FQNEAQ (reference sequence). This clonotype was sampled from a man aged 18 to 30 with active or convalescent COVID-19. The sequencing input was peripheral blood. The genes are TRBV7-9 and TRBJ1-3; tentatively, D is TRBD1 (6 bases). DNA of the CDR3: TGTGCCAGCAGCTCGTGGGCAGGGGAATCTGGAAACACCATATATTTT. This gives the protein CASSSWAGESGNTIYF.